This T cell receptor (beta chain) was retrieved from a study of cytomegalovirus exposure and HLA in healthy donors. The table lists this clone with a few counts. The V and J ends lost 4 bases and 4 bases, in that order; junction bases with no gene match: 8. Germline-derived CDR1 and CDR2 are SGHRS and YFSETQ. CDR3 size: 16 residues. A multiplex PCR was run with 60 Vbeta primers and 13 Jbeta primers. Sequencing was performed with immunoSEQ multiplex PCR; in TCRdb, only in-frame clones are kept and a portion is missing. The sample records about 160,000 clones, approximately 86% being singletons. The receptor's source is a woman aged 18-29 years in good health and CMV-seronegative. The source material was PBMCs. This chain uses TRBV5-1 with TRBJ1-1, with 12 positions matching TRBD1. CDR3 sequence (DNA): TGCGCCAGCAGCCCACCGGGACAGGGGGCTAGCACTGAAGCTTTCTTT. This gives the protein CASSPPGQGASTEAFF.